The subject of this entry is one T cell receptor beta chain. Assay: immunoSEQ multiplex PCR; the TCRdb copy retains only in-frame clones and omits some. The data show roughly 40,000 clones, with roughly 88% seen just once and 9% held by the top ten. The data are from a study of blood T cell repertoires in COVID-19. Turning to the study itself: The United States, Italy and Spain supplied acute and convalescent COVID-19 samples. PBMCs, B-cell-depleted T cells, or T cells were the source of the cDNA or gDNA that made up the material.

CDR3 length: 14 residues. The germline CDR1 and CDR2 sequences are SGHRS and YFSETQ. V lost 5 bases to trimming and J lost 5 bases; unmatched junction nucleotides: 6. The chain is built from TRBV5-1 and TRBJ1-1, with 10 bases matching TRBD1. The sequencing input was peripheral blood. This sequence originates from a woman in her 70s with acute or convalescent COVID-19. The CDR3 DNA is TGCGCCAGCAGTCGGGACAGGGGTCGGACTGAAGCTTTCTTT. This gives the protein CASSRDRGRTEAFF.